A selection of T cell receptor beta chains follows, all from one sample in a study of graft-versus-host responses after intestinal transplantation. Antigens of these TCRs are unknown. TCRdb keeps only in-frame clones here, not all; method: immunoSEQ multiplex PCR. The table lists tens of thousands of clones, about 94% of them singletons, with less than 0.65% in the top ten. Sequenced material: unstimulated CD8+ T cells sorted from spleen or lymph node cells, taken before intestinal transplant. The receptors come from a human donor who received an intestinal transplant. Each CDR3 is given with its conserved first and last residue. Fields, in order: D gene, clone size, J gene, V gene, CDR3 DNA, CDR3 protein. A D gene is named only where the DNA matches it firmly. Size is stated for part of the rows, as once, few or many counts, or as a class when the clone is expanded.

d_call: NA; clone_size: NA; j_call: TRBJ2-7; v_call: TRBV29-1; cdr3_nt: TGCAGCGTTGTTGGGGAAGGGGCCTACGAGCAGTACTTC; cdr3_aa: CSVVGEGAYEQYF
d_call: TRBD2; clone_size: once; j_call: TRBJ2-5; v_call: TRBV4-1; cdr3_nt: TGCGCCAGCAGCCAGGAGGGACTAGTACGAGAGACCCAGTACTTC; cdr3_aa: CASSQEGLVRETQYF
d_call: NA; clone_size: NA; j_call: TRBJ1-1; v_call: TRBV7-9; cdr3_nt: TGTGCCAGCAGCTTACGCGGGACGGGCACTGAAGCTTTCTTT; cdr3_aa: CASSLRGTGTEAFF
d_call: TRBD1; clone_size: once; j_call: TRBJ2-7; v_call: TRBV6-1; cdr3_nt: TGTGCCAGCTATGGGGACAGGGTGTTCTTC; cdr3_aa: CASYGDRVFF
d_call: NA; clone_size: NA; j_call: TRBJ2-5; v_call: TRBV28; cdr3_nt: TGTGCCAGCAGTTTAAATCAGGCCCCGACACAAGAGACCCAGTACTTC; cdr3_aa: CASSLNQAPTQETQYF
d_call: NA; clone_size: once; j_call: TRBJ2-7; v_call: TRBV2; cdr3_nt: TGTGCCAGCAGCGCTTGGTACGGGGCAGGGGGGTACGAGCAGTACTTC; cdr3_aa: CASSAWYGAGGYEQYF
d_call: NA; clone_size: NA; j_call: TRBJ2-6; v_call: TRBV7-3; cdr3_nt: TGTGCCAGCAGCCTGTATCCCTTACAAAGTCGGGCCAACGTCCTGACTTTC; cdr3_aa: CASSLYPLQSRANVLTF
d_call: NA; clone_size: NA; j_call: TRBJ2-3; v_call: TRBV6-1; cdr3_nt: TGTGCCAGCAGTGAAACTATCTCTAGCACAGATACGCAGTATTTT; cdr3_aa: CASSETISSTDTQYF
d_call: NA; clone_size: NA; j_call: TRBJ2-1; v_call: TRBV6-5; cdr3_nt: TGTGCCAGCAGGGGATCGGTCGCCTACAATGAGCAGTTCTTC; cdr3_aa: CASRGSVAYNEQFF
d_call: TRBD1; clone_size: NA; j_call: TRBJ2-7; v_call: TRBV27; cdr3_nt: TGTGCCAGCAGTTTTGTGGCTCCGGGACAGGCCACCTACGAGCAGTACTTC; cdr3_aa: CASSFVAPGQATYEQYF
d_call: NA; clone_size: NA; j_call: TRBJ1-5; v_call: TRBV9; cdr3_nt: TGTGCCAGCAGCGCCGGGGAGACCCATCAGCCCCAGCATTTT; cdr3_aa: CASSAGETHQPQHF
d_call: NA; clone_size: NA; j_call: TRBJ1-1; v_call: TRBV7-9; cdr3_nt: TGTGCCAGCAGCCATACGGGGGCTTTGAACACTGAAGCTTTCTTT; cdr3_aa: CASSHTGALNTEAFF
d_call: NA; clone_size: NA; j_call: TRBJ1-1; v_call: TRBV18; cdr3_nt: TGTGCCAGCTCACGCGAGACACCCGATACTGAAGCTTTCTTT; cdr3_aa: CASSRETPDTEAFF
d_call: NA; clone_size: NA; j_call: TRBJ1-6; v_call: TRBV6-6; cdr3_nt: TGTGCCAGCAGAGACGGGGGGGGTTCCTATAATTCACCCCTCCACTTT; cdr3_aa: CASRDGGGSYNSPLHF
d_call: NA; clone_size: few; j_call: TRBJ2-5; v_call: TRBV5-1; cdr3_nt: TGCGCCAGCAGCTACCAAGAGACCCAGTACTTC; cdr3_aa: CASSYQETQYF
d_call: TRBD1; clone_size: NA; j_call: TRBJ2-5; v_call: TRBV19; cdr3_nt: TGTGCCAGTAGTATTTTTTGGACAGGGGGACTCCAAGAGACCCAGTACTTC; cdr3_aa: CASSIFWTGGLQETQYF
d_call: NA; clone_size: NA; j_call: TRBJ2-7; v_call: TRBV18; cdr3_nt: TGTGCCAGCTCACCTTTAGATCCAAAGACTTGCGAGCAGTACTTC; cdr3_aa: CASSPLDPKTCEQYF
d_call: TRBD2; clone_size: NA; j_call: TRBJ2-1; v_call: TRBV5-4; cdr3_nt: TGTGCCAGCAGCTTGGGGGGGAGGGGCTCCTACAATGAGCAGTTCTTC; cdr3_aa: CASSLGGRGSYNEQFF
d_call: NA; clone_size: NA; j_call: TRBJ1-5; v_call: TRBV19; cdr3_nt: TGTGCCAGTAGTATGGGCAGGGCCCATAGCAATCAGCCCCAGCATTTT; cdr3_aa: CASSMGRAHSNQPQHF
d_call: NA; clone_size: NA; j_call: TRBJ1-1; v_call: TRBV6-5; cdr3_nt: TGTGCCAGCAGTACGAGTTGGGTGGGAACTGAAGCTTTCTTT; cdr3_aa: CASSTSWVGTEAFF
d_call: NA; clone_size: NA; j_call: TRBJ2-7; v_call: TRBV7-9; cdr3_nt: TGTGCCAGCAGCTTAGGCGGCGGCTCCTACGAGCAGTACTTC; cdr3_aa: CASSLGGGSYEQYF
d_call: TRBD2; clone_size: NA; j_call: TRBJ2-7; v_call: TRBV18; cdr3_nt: TGTGCCAGCTCACCACTAGGTTTGCGGGAGGGCCCAAGGCCCTACGAGCAGTACTTC; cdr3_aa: CASSPLGLREGPRPYEQYF
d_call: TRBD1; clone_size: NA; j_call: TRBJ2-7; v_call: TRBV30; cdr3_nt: TGTGCCTGGAGTGACCCCCGGGACAGGGGATTCTACGAGCAGTACTTC; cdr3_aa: CAWSDPRDRGFYEQYF
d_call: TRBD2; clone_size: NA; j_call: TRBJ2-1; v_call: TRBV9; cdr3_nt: TGTGCCAGCAGCGTAGGGTCAACTAGCGGGAGCTTCTGGACCAGGGGCAATGAGCAGTTCTTC; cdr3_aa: CASSVGSTSGSFWTRGNEQFF
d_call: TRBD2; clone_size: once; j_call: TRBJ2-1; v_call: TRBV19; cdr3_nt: TGTGCCAGTAGTTTCGGGACTAGCGGAAACAATGAGCAGTTCTTC; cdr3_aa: CASSFGTSGNNEQFF
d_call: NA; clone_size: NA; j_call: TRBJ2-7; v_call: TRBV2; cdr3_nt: TGTGCCAGCAGTGATTTGCTGGATTTTAAGTACGAGCAGTACTTC; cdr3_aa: CASSDLLDFKYEQYF
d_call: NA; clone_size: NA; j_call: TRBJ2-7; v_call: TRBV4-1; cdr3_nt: TGCGCCAGCAGCCAAGATTATTGGGGTTACGAGCAGTACTTC; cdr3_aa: CASSQDYWGYEQYF
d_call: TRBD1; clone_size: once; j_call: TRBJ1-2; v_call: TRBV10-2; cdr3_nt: TGCGCCAGCAGTGAGTCCAGAGTCAGGGGGTTCAACTATGGCTACACCTTC; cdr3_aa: CASSESRVRGFNYGYTF
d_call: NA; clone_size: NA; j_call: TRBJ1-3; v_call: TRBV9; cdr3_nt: TGTGCCAGCAGCGCCTGGACAGATGGAAACACCATATATTTT; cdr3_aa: CASSAWTDGNTIYF
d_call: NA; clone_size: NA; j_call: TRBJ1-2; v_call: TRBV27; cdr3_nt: TGTGCCAGCAGTTTTAGGGGGTCGGGCTATGGCTACACCTTC; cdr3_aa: CASSFRGSGYGYTF
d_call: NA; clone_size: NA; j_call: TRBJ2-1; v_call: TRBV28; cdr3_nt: TGTGCCAGCACCCCACTTGGCGGGGAGAAGGTTTACAATGAGCAGTTCTTC; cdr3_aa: CASTPLGGEKVYNEQFF